The 21 T cell receptor beta chains reported below all come from one sample, sequenced in a study of breast tumors, draining lymph nodes, adjacent tissues. MiXCR, run by TCRdb on the multiplex PCR reads, gives a single entry per CDR3 protein. The table includes tens of thousands of distinct CDR3 sequences, more than 20% detected once. The material sequenced was breast tumor tissue. These receptors all come from a female donor with breast cancer. Some clones in this sample may be carry-over from other donors' samples.

This clonotype was counted many times. The chain is built from TRBV13 and TRBJ2-7; possible D gene TRBD2, 6 bases. V was shortened by 5 bases and J by 6 bases, with 20 bases between the two germline ends. Germline V lookup: CDR1 PRHDT, CDR2 FYEKMQ (reference sequence). The CDR3 consists of 15 residues. The CDR3 here is CASSPPGVSFREQYF. The CDR3 nucleotides read TGTGCCAGCAGCCCCCCGGGGGTTAGCTTCCGCGAGCAGTACTTC.

There are many counts of this clonotype. J is TRBJ1-2 and V is TRBV4-1; D call uncertain. This CDR3 has 14 residues. Looked up from germline, CDR1 is MGHRA and CDR2 is YSYEKL. Trimming cost V 0 bases and J 7 bases, with 12 bases left between them. The CDR3 nucleotides read TGCGCCAGCAGCCAAGAAGGGCGGCTGGGTGGCTACACCTTC. It specifies CASSQEGRLGGYTF.

This clonotype was counted many times. The genes are TRBV4-1 and TRBJ2-1, with a possible D match to TRBD2 (6 bases). There are 16 residues in the CDR3. Trimming stripped 3 bases from V and 0 bases from J, with 12 bases between. Germline CDR1 is MGHRA and CDR2 is YSYEKL. The DNA for the CDR3 is TGCGCCAGCAGCCATATTGCGGGAAGCTCCTACAATGAGCAGTTCTTC. Its translation: CASSHIAGSSYNEQFF.

There are many counts of this clonotype. V gene TRBV20-1 combines with J gene TRBJ2-3; tentative D call: TRBD1 (5 bases). V dropped 1 base and J dropped 2 bases, with 10 bases sitting between them. Germline CDR1 DFQATT, CDR2 SNEGSKA (reference sequence). The length of the CDR3 is 14 residues. This CDR3 reads CSARGQMNTDTQYF. CDR3 DNA: TGCAGTGCTAGAGGACAGATGAACACAGATACGCAGTATTTT.

About this clonotype: This may arise from a read error, as a much more abundant clone is one base away. The chain combines TRBV20-1 with TRBJ2-2; tentatively, D is TRBD1 or TRBD2 (6 bases each). CDR1 DFQATT and CDR2 SNEGSKA come from the germline V gene (reference sequence). The CDR3 spans 14 residues. CDR3: CSARVGGSTGGLFF. In DNA form, the CDR3 reads TGCAGTGCTAGAGTAGGGGGGTCAACCGGGGGGCTGTTTTTT.

This clonotype was observed a handful of times. The chain has TRBV9 and TRBJ2-3, with no clear D. Germline CDR1 reads SGDLS; CDR2 reads YYNGEE. V was clipped by 0 bases and J by 1 base, with 3 bases between them. There are 13 residues in the CDR3. This CDR3 reads CASSVDGTDTQYF. The CDR3 bases are TGTGCCAGCAGCGTAGACGGCACAGATACGCAGTATTTT.

This clonotype appeared a few times. The chain recombines TRBV30 with TRBJ1-6; D possibly corresponds to TRBD1 (6 bases). Germline CDR1 reads GTSNPN; CDR2 reads SVGIG (reference sequence). Trimming stripped 0 bases from V and 14 bases from J, with 32 bases between. The CDR3 contains 19 residues. The CDR3 loop is CAWSVRGIGGRFINSALHF. In nucleotides, the CDR3 is TGTGCCTGGAGTGTACGGGGAATCGGGGGGCGCTTTATTAATTCGGCCCTCCACTTT.

This sequence joins TRBV4-1 and TRBJ2-7, with a tentative D call TRBD2 (5 bases). This CDR3 comprises 13 residues. Trimming removed 3 bases from V and 3 bases from J, with 9 bases in between. CDR1 is MGHRA, CDR2 YSYEKL, per germline. The CDR3 sequence: CASSHDAGYEQYF. The CDR3 bases are TGCGCCAGCAGCCACGATGCGGGCTACGAGCAGTACTTC.

About this clonotype itself: A much larger clone sits a single nucleotide away, making a read error possible. The CDR3 ends on some other residue instead of the conserved phenylalanine or tryptophan, so this is likely a read error. V gene TRBV27 combines with J gene TRBJ2-1, with TRBD1 identical over 7 bases. Per germline, CDR1 MNHEY and CDR2 SMNVEV (reference sequence). With V trimmed by 2 bases and J by 6 bases, 7 bases remained unmatched. The CDR3 loop spans 15 amino acids. The CDR3 loop is CASSLEGAIVNEQFL. The CDR3, as DNA: TGTGCCAGCAGTTTAGAGGGGGCTATTGTCAATGAGCAGTTCCTC.

This clonotype occurred many times. The chain employs TRBV7-2 and TRBJ1-5; possibly TRBD1 for D (6 bases). Trimming left V 4 bases short and J 2 bases short, with 12 bases between. CDR3 length: 15 residues. Germline-derived CDR1 and CDR2 are SGHTA and FQGNSA. This chain's CDR3 is CASSSGQIGNQPQHF. The CDR3 nucleotides read TGTGCCAGCAGCTCCGGACAGATAGGCAATCAGCCCCAGCATTTT.

In this sample, this clonotype turned up many times. The chain joins TRBV6-1 to TRBJ2-7, with D tentatively TRBD1 (5 bases). Trimming took off 0 bases at V and 4 bases at J, with 10 bases between the two ends. The CDR3 runs 14 residues. CDR1 and CDR2 from the germline V gene are MNHNS and SASEGT. CDR3 sequence reads: CASSEAIQGYEQYF. The CDR3 DNA is TGTGCCAGCAGTGAAGCGATCCAGGGATACGAGCAGTACTTC.

This clonotype is medium-sized within its sample. The rearrangement uses TRBV7-3 and TRBJ2-1, with D unresolved. The CDR3 loop spans 13 amino acids. Trimming pared 5 bases from V and 10 bases from J, leaving 15 bases between. The germline V gene has CDR1 SGHTA and CDR2 FQGTGA. The CDR3, as DNA: TGTGCCAGCAGCGCCTCTTCGGCTAACGAGCAGTTCTTC. Protein sequence: CASSASSANEQFF.

This clonotype was picked up many times. At one end the junction does not follow the germline gene, possibly because of a read error. The genes are TRBV19 and TRBJ1-2; 9 bases line up with TRBD1. The germline gives CDR1 LNHDA, CDR2 SQIVND (reference sequence). The CDR3 is made up of 14 amino acids. CDR3 in DNA: TGTGCCAGTAGTATCGACAGGGGGTTCTATAGCTACACCTTC. Protein: CASSIDRGFYSYTF. Looking up the rest from reference TRBV19 and TRBJ1-2 gives the full variable domain: DGGITQSPKYLFRKEGQNVTLSCEQNLNHDAMYWYRQDPGQGLRLIYYSQIVNDFQKGDIAEGYSVSREKKESFPLTVTSAQKNPTAFYLCASSIDRGFYSYTFGSGTRLTVV.

The chain is built from TRBV19 and TRBJ1-6, with D unresolved. CDR3 length: 13 amino acids. V was trimmed by 7 bases and J by 4 bases, leaving 8 bases between them. Germline CDR1 LNHDA, CDR2 SQIVND (reference sequence). The CDR3 region is CASNAVYNSPLHF. The DNA of the CDR3 is TGTGCCAGTAACGCAGTGTATAATTCACCCCTCCACTTT.

This clonotype was seen at least ten times. The junction differs from germline at one of its ends, possibly a read error. This chain joins TRBV7-7 and TRBJ2-7, with 8 bases fitting TRBD1. The CDR3 consists of 14 residues. The germline V gene has CDR1 SSHAT and CDR2 FNYEAQ (reference sequence). The CDR3 spells CASSPGTGGGEQYF. CDR3 DNA: TGTGCTAGCAGCCCCGGGACAGGAGGGGGCGAGCAGTACTTC.

The chain has TRBV7-3 and TRBJ2-7; 10 positions agree with TRBD1. V gave up 4 bases and J gave up 5 bases; unmatched junction bases: 8. CDR1 and CDR2 from the germline V gene are SGHTA and FQGTGA. This CDR3 region has 15 residues. DNA of the CDR3: TGTGCCAGCAGCTATTGGGACAGGGGTACCGACGAGCAGTACTTC. Its protein product is CASSYWDRGTDEQYF.

For this clonotype: This CDR3 fails to terminate in the conserved phenylalanine or tryptophan, so it likely reflects a read error. The rearrangement links TRBV19 to TRBJ2-3; the D call may be TRBD1 or TRBD2 (5 bases each). Deletions cut 6 bases from V and 0 bases from J, with 10 bases between. This CDR3 is built from 14 residues. Germline CDR1 reads LNHDA; CDR2 reads SQIVND (reference sequence). The DNA for the CDR3 is TGTGCCAGTAGCACTTGGGGGAGCACAGATACGCAGTATTTA. Encoded protein: CASSTWGSTDTQYL.

This clonotype has at least ten counts. V is TRBV6-6 and J is TRBJ2-7; 7 nucleotides match TRBD1. The CDR3 runs 13 residues. Germline CDR1 MNHNY, CDR2 SVGAGI (reference sequence). V was pared by 6 bases and J by 4 bases, with 6 bases of the junction left unmatched. The CDR3 bases are TGTGCCAGCAGCCTGACAGGGCTATACGAGCAGTACTTC. As protein: CASSLTGLYEQYF.

In the case of this clonotype: Given a much more abundant clone one base away, this may be a read error. The chain uses TRBV29-1 and TRBJ1-5; TRBD1 might be the D (6 bases). Germline V gives CDR1 SQVTM, CDR2 ANQGSEA. The CDR3 extends over 14 amino acids. V was pared by 5 bases and J by 7 bases, with 18 bases between. CDR3 nucleotide sequence: TGCAGCGTTCAAGGGGGGGCGCCGGGACAGCCCCAGCATTTT. Protein product: CSVQGGAPGQPQHF.

The table lists this clonotype with many counts. The V and J genes are TRBV2 and TRBJ2-7, with D possibly being TRBD2 (5 bases). Per germline, CDR1 SNHLY and CDR2 FYNNEI. This CDR3 spans 13 amino acids. Trimming pared 4 bases from V and 0 bases from J, leaving 7 bases between. The DNA for the CDR3 is TGTGCCAGCAGTGTTAGCGTCTCCTACGAGCAGTACTTC. Its protein is CASSVSVSYEQYF. The full variable domain, its missing parts supplied by reference TRBV2 and TRBJ2-7, is EPEVTQTPSHQVTQMGQEVILRCVPISNHLYFYWYRQILGQKVEFLVSFYNNEISEKSEIFDDQFSVERPDGSNFTLKIRSTKLEDSAMYFCASSVSVSYEQYFGPGTRLTVT.

The sample holds one count of this clonotype. This may stem from a read error, because a much larger clone lies one nucleotide away. The V and J genes are TRBV6-1 and TRBJ1-5, with D perhaps matching TRBD1 (6 bases). Germline assignment: CDR1 MNHNS and CDR2 SASEGT. CDR3 length equals 13 residues. DNA of the CDR3: TGTGCTACGCAACAGGGTGCGGATCGGCCCCAGCATTTT. Translation: CATQQGADRPQHF.